This T cell receptor (beta chain) came from a study of technical replicates of blood from a handful of donors. TCRdb's copy holds only in-frame clones and misses some; the assay was immunoSEQ multiplex PCR. This table holds roughly 100,000 clones, roughly 95% found once. Trimming stripped 0 bases from V and 6 bases from J, with 16 bases between. The CDR3 covers 17 residues. Looked up from germline, CDR1 is SGHRS and CDR2 is YFSETQ. The receptor comes from a human donor in good health. The material sequenced was T cells isolated from PBMCs. This chain links TRBV5-1 with TRBJ1-6; D is perhaps TRBD1 (5 bases). The CDR3 is CASSLAPTRTSNSPLHF. The CDR3 DNA reads TGCGCCAGCAGCTTGGCCCCAACCCGGACATCTAATTCACCCCTCCACTTT.